The 14 T cell receptor beta chains listed next were all sequenced from one sample in a study of PD-1 blockade in mismatch repair-deficient tumors (dated by TCRdb to the late 2010s). The library was built by means of the immunoSEQ multiplex PCR assay. In TCRdb, the immuneACCESS table is reduced to in-frame sequences with V and J assigned. These tables do not hold every clone; where another copy was compared, an unresolved V gene accounts for under half, and the others remain unexplained. This sample is represented by about 63,000 clones; around 88% of them were singletons. The ten most abundant clones make up about 14% of the sample. The source material was peripheral blood, sampled 52 weeks after starting pembrolizumab. Receptors were obtained from an adult with mismatch repair-deficient cancer.

The chain links TRBV13 to TRBJ2-5; a weak D match, TRBD2 (6 bases). Germline CDR1 PRHDT, CDR2 FYEKMQ (reference sequence). The CDR3 is made up of 10 amino acids. V lost 8 bases to trimming and J lost 6 bases, with 7 bases between them. CDR3 amino acids: CASGGKTQYF. Written as DNA, the CDR3 is TGTGCCAGCGGGGGGAAGACCCAGTACTTC.

This chain connects TRBV5-4 to TRBJ2-7; D is uncertain. V lost 0 bases to trimming and J lost 3 bases, with 4 bases between them. Germline V gene data show CDR1 as SGHNT and CDR2 as YYREEE (reference sequence). This CDR3 has 12 residues. CDR3 coding DNA: TGTGCCAGCAGCTTGGATTTCTACGAGCAGTACTTC. This codes for CASSLDFYEQYF.

The chain uses TRBV5-1 and TRBJ2-7; the D is unclear. The germline V and J ends were trimmed by 0 bases and 3 bases, with 13 bases remaining between them. The germline CDR1 and CDR2 sequences are SGHRS and YFSETQ. The CDR3 sequence is 15 residues long. The CDR3: CASSLGAMMDYEQYF. CDR3 DNA: TGCGCCAGCAGCTTGGGGGCCATGATGGACTACGAGCAGTACTTC.

This chain uses TRBV6-5 with TRBJ2-7; TRBD2 is a possible D gene (5 bases). There are 15 residues in the CDR3. The ends were cut back, 0 bases at V and 3 bases at J, with 12 bases in the middle. Looked up from germline, CDR1 is MNHEY and CDR2 is SVGAGI. The CDR3 nucleotides are TGTGCCAGCAGTTACTCGACACGGGGTGGCTACGAGCAGTACTTC. Translation gives CASSYSTRGGYEQYF.

V and J are TRBV21-1 and TRBJ1-2; the table's D call TRBD1 went unverified against the DNA. TRBV21-1 is a pseudogene locus. CDR3 length: 14 amino acids. The CDR3: CASSKAGANYGYTF. CDR3 DNA: TGTGCCAGCAGCAAAGCAGGGGCTAACTATGGCTACACCTTC.

The chain uses TRBV28 and TRBJ2-7, with 8 bases that match TRBD1. V shed 10 bases, J shed 1 base, and the junction held 6 bases outside the gene matches. This CDR3 is built from 13 residues. Per germline, CDR1 MDHEN and CDR2 SYDVKM. The CDR3 loop is CAIRTGNSYEQYF. In DNA, the CDR3 is TGTGCCATCAGGACAGGGAATTCCTACGAGCAGTACTTC.

CDR3 loop: CASSGPGRTGANVLTF. DNA of the CDR3: TGTGCCAGTAGTGGACCAGGGCGCACTGGGGCCAACGTCCTGACTTTC. This chain links TRBV19 with TRBJ2-6; a possible D gene is TRBD1 (5 bases). CDR1 is LNHDA, CDR2 SQIVND, per germline (reference sequence). Trimming pared 5 bases from V and 2 bases from J, leaving 13 bases between. This CDR3 contains 16 residues.

CDR3 sequence: CAISTGTESEAFF. CDR3 in DNA: TGTGCCATCAGCACCGGGACGGAAAGTGAAGCTTTCTTT. The chain links TRBV10-3 to TRBJ1-1, with D maybe TRBD1 (5 bases). Germline-derived CDR1 and CDR2 are ENHRY and SYGVKD. The germline V and J ends were trimmed by 6 bases and 7 bases, with 15 bases remaining between them. The CDR3 spans 13 residues.

J is TRBJ2-7 and V is TRBV6-5, with a possible D match to TRBD1 (6 bases). The CDR3 loop spans 13 amino acids. The V and J ends lost 2 bases and 6 bases respectively, with 11 bases between them. Germline V lookup: CDR1 MNHEY, CDR2 SVGAGI. The CDR3 spells CASSYGKGGEQYF. CDR3 coding DNA: TGTGCCAGCAGTTACGGGAAAGGGGGCGAGCAGTACTTC.

V usage is TRBV11-2 and J usage is TRBJ2-2, with 10 bases identical to TRBD2. The junction had 5 bases not matched to a gene; V was cut back by 5 bases and J by 2 bases. The CDR3 covers 16 residues. Germline CDR1 is SGHAT and CDR2 is FQNNGV. This chain's CDR3 is CASSRRLAGNTGELFF. CDR3 DNA sequence: TGTGCCAGCAGCCGTCGACTAGCGGGCAACACCGGGGAGCTGTTTTTT.

The chain is built from TRBV5-6 and TRBJ2-3; no clear D. This CDR3 has 15 amino acids. V was trimmed by 1 base and J by 2 bases, leaving 11 bases between them. CDR1 and CDR2 from the germline V gene are SGHDT and YYEEEE. CDR3 residues: CASSLKARPTDTQYF. In DNA form, the CDR3 reads TGTGCCAGCAGCTTGAAGGCCAGGCCCACAGATACGCAGTATTTT.

Comments on this clone: Its ends do not fully match the called genes, so a read error is possible. CDR3 DNA: TGTGCCAGCAGTTACTCTTTTCCCGGACTAGCGGGAGGCAATGAGCAGTTCTTC. Translated, it gives CASSYSFPGLAGGNEQFF. The chain carries TRBV6-4 and TRBJ2-1; TRBD2 agrees at 14 bases. This CDR3 has 18 amino acids. From germline, CDR1 is MRHNA and CDR2 SNTAGT.

The chain links TRBV11-3 to TRBJ1-2, with TRBD1 as a possible D gene (6 bases). V lost 7 bases, J lost 7 bases, and 10 bases lay in between. Germline V gene data show CDR1 as SGHNT and CDR2 as YENEEA. This CDR3 region has 11 residues. The CDR3 DNA is TGTGCCAGCAACCAGGGGATTGGCTACACCTTC. This sequence encodes CASNQGIGYTF. Looking up the rest from reference TRBV11-3 and TRBJ1-2 gives the full variable domain: EAGVVQSPRYKIIEKKQPVAFWCNPISGHNTLYWYLQNLGQGPELLIRYENEEAVDDSQLPKDRFSAERLKGVDSTLKIQPAELGDSAVYLCASNQGIGYTFGSGTRLTVV.

This rearrangement joins TRBV15 to TRBJ2-7; tentatively, D is TRBD1 (6 bases). The CDR3 spans 13 residues. Trimming took 0 bases from V and 6 from J, leaving 9 bases between them. Germline V gene lookup returns CDR1 LNHNV and CDR2 YYDKDF (reference sequence). DNA for the CDR3: TGTGCCACCAGCAGAGATCAGGGGTCCGAGCAGTACTTC. The encoded protein is CATSRDQGSEQYF. Using reference TRBV15 and TRBJ2-7 for the parts outside the CDR3, the full variable domain is DAMVIQNPRYQVTQFGKPVTLSCSQTLNHNVMYWYQQKSSQAPKLLFHYYDKDFNNEADTPDNFQSRRPNTSFCFLDIRSPGLGDTAMYLCATSRDQGSEQYFGPGTRLTVT.